This TCR beta chain was profiled in a study of shared clonotypes between healthy human individuals. Turning to the study itself: Every donor yielded three CD4 naive, three CD4 memory, two CD8 naive and one CD8 memory plate. General observations from the study: Only blood samples were collected, and tissue repertoires likely differ.

Germline values: CDR1 SGHNT, CDR2 YENEEA. The V end lost 5 bases, the J end lost 5 bases, and 9 bases lay between the germline ends. The CDR3 totals 13 residues. In the case of this clone: The antigen remains unidentified. The same CDR3 is also encoded by other DNA sequences in this sample.

Adult Caucasians living in Nashville, Tennessee made up all of the donors. Negatively enriched CD4+ T cells were divided by CD45RA into naive and memory. Using immunoSEQ multiplex PCR, the repertoire was profiled, and TCRdb retains in-frame clones only, with some absent. This sample has around 1.6 million clones, with 95% to 99% found just once. The receptor was derived from a man aged 30 to 45 in good health. The specimen sequenced was naive CD4+ T cells sorted from blood. The subset denotes: CD45RA+ positively selected. The chain combines TRBV11-3 with TRBJ2-2; D remains unclear. CDR3 coding DNA: TGTGCCAGCAGCCCCCGACGGACCGGGGAGCTGTTTTTT. Translation gives CASSPRRTGELFF.